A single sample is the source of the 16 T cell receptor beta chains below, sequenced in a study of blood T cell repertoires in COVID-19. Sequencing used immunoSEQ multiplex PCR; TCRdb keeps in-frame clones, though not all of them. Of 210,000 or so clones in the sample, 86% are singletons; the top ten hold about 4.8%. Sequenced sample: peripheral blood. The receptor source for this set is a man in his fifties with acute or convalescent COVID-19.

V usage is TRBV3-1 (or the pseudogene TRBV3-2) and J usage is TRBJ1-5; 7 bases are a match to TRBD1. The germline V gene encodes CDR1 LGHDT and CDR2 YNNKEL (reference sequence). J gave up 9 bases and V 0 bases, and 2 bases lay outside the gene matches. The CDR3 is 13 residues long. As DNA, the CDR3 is TGTGCCAGCAGCCAAGAGGGACAGAGGCCCCAGCATTTT. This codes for CASSQEGQRPQHF.

The CDR3 DNA is TGCGCCAGCAAGGGACTAGCGGTATCAGATACGCAGTATTTT. It encodes CASKGLAVSDTQYF. The rearrangement links TRBV10-2 to TRBJ2-3; 11 nucleotides agree with TRBD2. Trimming took 7 bases from V and 4 from J; bases not matched to a gene: 4. The CDR3 consists of 14 residues. CDR1 is WSHSY and CDR2 is SAAADI in the germline V gene.

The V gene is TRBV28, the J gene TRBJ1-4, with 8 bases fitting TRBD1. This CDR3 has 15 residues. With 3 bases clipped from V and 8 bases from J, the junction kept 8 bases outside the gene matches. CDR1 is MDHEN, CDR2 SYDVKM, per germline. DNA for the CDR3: TGTGCCAGCAGTTTCCAGGGGGCCTCTGGGGAAAAACTGTTTTTT. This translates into CASSFQGASGEKLFF.

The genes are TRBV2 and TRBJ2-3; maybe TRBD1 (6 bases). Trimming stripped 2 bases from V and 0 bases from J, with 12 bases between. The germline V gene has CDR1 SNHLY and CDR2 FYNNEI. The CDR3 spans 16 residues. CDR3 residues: CASSERQVRSTDTQYF. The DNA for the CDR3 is TGTGCCAGCAGTGAAAGACAGGTCCGTAGCACAGATACGCAGTATTTT. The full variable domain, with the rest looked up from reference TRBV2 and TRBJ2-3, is EPEVTQTPSHQVTQMGQEVILRCVPISNHLYFYWYRQILGQKVEFLVSFYNNEISEKSEIFDDQFSVERPDGSNFTLKIRSTKLEDSAMYFCASSERQVRSTDTQYFGPGTRLTVL.

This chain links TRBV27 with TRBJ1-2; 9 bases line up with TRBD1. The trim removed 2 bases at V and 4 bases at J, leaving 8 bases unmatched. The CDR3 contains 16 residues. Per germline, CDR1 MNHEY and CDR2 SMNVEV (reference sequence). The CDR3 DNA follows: TGTGCCAGCAGTTTACGTCGGGGGACAGGGTTCTATGGCTACACCTTC. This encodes CASSLRRGTGFYGYTF.

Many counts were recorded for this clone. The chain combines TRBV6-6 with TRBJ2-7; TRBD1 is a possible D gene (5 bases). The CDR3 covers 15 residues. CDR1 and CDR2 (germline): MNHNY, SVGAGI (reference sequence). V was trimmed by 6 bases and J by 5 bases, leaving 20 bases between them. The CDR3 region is CASRLSGQGRDEQYF. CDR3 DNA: TGTGCCAGCAGGCTATCCGGGCAGGGAAGGGACGAGCAGTACTTC.

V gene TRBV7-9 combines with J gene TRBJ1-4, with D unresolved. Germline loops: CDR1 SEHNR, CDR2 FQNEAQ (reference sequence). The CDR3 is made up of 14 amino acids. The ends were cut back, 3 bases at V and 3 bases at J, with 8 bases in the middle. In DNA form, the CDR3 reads TGTGCCAGCAGCTTTTTTTCGGCTAATGAAAAACTGTTTTTT. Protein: CASSFFSANEKLFF.

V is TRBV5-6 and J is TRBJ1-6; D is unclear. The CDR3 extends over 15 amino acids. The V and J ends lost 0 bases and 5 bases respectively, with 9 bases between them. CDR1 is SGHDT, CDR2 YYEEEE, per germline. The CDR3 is CASSLDHSHNSPLHF. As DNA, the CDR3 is TGTGCCAGCAGCTTGGATCACAGCCATAATTCACCCCTCCACTTT.

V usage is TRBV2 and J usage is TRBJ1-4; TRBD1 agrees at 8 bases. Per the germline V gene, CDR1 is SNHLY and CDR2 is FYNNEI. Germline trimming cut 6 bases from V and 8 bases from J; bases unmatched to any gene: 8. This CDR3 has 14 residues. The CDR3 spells CASSPQGAFEKLFF. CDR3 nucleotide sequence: TGTGCCAGCAGCCCCCAGGGGGCCTTCGAAAAACTGTTTTTT. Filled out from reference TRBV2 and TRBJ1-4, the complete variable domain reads EPEVTQTPSHQVTQMGQEVILRCVPISNHLYFYWYRQILGQKVEFLVSFYNNEISEKSEIFDDQFSVERPDGSNFTLKIRSTKLEDSAMYFCASSPQGAFEKLFFGSGTQLSVL.

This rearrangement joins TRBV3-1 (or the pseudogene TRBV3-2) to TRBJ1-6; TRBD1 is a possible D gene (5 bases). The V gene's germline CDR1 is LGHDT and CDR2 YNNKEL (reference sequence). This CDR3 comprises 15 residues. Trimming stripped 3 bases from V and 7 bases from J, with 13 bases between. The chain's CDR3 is CASSQGGGMNSPLHF. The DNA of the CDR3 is TGTGCCAGCAGCCAGGGGGGAGGGATGAATTCACCCCTCCACTTT.

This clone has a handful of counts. The CDR3 loop is CASSLSWQGESGYTF. As DNA, the CDR3 is TGTGCCAGCAGTTTATCTTGGCAGGGGGAGAGTGGCTACACCTTC. V usage is TRBV27 and J usage is TRBJ1-2; 7 nucleotides agree with TRBD1. The CDR3 consists of 15 residues. Germline lookup yields CDR1 MNHEY and CDR2 SMNVEV (reference sequence). V was pared by 0 bases and J by 7 bases, with 8 bases of the junction left unmatched.

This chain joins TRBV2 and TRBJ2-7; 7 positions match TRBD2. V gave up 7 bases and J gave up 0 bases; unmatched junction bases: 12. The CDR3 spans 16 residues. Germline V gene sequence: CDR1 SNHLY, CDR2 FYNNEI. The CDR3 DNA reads TGTGCCAGCACCCAAGCGGGACTACCGTACTCCTACGAGCAGTACTTC. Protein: CASTQAGLPYSYEQYF.

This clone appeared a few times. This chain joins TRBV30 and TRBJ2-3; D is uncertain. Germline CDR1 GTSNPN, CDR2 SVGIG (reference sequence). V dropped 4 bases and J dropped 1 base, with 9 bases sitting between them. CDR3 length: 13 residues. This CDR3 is CAWTGSGTDTQYF. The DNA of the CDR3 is TGTGCCTGGACAGGATCCGGCACAGATACGCAGTATTTT. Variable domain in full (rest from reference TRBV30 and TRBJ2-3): SQTIHQWPATLVQPVGSPLSLECTVEGTSNPNLYWYRQAAGRGLQLLFYSVGIGQISSEVPQNLSASRPQDRQFILSSKKLLLSDSGFYLCAWTGSGTDTQYFGPGTRLTVL.

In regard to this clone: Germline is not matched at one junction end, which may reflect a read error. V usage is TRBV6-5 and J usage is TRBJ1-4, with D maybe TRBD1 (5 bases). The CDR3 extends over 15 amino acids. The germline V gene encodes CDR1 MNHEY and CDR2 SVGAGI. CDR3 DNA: TGTGCCAGCAGTGACTCGTCCGGGGGTTGGGAAAAACTGTTTTTT. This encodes CASSDSSGGWEKLFF.

Here the CDR3 DNA reads TGTGCCAGCAGCTCTCAGGTAGAAGAGACCCAGTACTTC. It translates to CASSSQVEETQYF. The chain joins TRBV11-1 to TRBJ2-5; D remains ambiguous. Trimming removed 4 bases at V and 3 bases at J, with 9 bases between. This CDR3 contains 13 residues. In germline, CDR1 is SGHAT, CDR2 FQDESV (reference sequence).

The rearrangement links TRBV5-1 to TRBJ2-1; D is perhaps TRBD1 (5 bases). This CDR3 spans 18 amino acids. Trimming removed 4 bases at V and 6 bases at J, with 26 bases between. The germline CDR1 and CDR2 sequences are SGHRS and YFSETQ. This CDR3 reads CASSRAPRGYRYSNEQFF. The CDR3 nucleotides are TGCGCCAGCAGCCGGGCCCCTAGGGGTTATAGGTACAGCAATGAGCAGTTCTTC.